The clone carrying this T cell receptor (beta chain) was seen only a few times. What it binds is not known. This specimen belongs to a study of blood T cells in healthy people across ages. Peripheral blood from each donor was collected in a volume of 8.5 to 10 milliliters. The CDR3 totals 16 residues. The use of a sample-barcoded 5' primer and a J-beta primer mix characterized a second PCR of roughly 6 to 11 cycles. Each cDNA molecule was tagged by a template-switch adaptor with 12 random nucleotides. Sequencing recovered at least 2.5 million CDR3-containing paired-end reads from each sample. TCRdb re-called the 5' RACE reads through MiXCR, storing one row per CDR3 protein. Here the sample spans over 1.5 million distinct CDR3 sequences, roughly 50% being singletons. Study-wide findings and caveats: Versus aged donors, long-lived donors had higher diversity and more naive CD4+ cells.

The chain links TRBV21-1 to TRBJ1-4. TRBV21-1 is designated a pseudogene. The source of this sequence is a woman in her 40s in good health. The sequenced sample consisted of blood. The CDR3 protein is CASSKGGGQLNEKLFF. The DNA for the CDR3 is TGTGCCAGCAGCAAAGGGGGAGGGCAGCTGAATGAAAAACTGTTTTTT.